This T cell receptor beta chain was identified during a study of T cell changes during pregnancy in multiple sclerosis. The CDR3 has 16 residues. V dropped 2 bases and J dropped 4; count of bases not matched to a gene: 4. Germline V lookup: CDR1 MNHEY, CDR2 SVGAGI. Using immunoSEQ multiplex PCR, the repertoire was profiled, and TCRdb retains in-frame clones only, with some absent. The sample lists tens of thousands of clones, less than 95% seen once, with approximately 0.97% in the top ten. The V and J genes are TRBV6-5 and TRBJ2-7, with TRBD2 identical over 14 bases. This clonotype was obtained from a female donor with multiple sclerosis, enrolled in a pregnancy study. The material was peripheral blood, obtained before pregnancy. The CDR3 DNA follows: TGTGCCAGCAGTTACGGGACTAGCGGGAGAGTTTACGAGCAGTACTTC. Residues: CASSYGTSGRVYEQYF.